This paragraph reports one TCR beta chain. The data are from a study of shared clonotypes between healthy human individuals. The CDR3 length is 15 residues. Trimming took 7 bases from V and 0 from J, leaving 10 bases between them. Germline lookup yields CDR1 MNHNS and CDR2 SASEGT. Here immunoSEQ multiplex PCR was the method, and the copy in TCRdb shows in-frame clones only, minus some. This table has under 2,000,000 clones, over 85% appearing once. CD45RO negativity and positive selection for CCR7 defined naive CD8 cells, a population that excluded terminally differentiated effector memory CD45RA+ cells.

The V and J genes are TRBV6-1 and TRBJ1-6, with D unclear. This clonotype was obtained from a man aged 18 to 29 in good health. Sequencing was carried out using naive CD8+ T cells sorted from blood. The CDR3 DNA follows: TGTGCCAGCATAGGACCTAGCTCCTATAATTCACCCCTCCACTTT. This translates into CASIGPSSYNSPLHF.